The clone carrying this T cell receptor (beta chain) was counted at least ten times. Its antigen is still unknown. This sample was taken from a study of CD8 T cells in ankylosing spondylitis. Quantitative molecular-barcoded 5'-RACE generated the TCR beta libraries. TCRdb fed the 5' RACE reads into MiXCR, producing one record per CDR3 protein. The sample includes about 210,000 distinct CDR3 sequences, about 7% seen only once; the top ten take 12% to 15%. CDR1 is DFQATT and CDR2 is SNEGSKA in the germline V gene (reference sequence). J was trimmed by 8 bases and V by 2 bases; bases with no gene match: 11. The CDR3 is 15 residues long. Broader study findings: Reports say disease-linked clones showed up significantly more in matched ankylosing spondylitis synovial fluid. Characteristic of ankylosing spondylitis blood, it appeared, was a TCR beta motif comprising several highly homologous variants.

The TCR originated in a male donor with ankylosing spondylitis. The sequenced material came from blood, either unsorted or a sorted T cell fraction (not recorded which). This sequence joins TRBV20-1 and TRBJ1-5; TRBD1 aligns across 8 bases. As DNA, the CDR3 is TGCAGTGCTAGATCGACAGGGGCCAACCTTAAGCCCCAGCATTTT. It translates to CSARSTGANLKPQHF.